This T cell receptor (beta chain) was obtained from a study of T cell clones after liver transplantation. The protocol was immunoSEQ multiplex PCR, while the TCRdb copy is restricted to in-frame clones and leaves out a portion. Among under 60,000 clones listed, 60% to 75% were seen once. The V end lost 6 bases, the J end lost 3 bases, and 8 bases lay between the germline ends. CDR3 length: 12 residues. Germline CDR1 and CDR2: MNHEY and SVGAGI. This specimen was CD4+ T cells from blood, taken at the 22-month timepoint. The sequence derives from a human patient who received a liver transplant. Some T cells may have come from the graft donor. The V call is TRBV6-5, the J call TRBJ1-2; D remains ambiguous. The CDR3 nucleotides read TGTGCCAGCAGAACAGTCTACTATGGCTACACCTTC. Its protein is CASRTVYYGYTF.